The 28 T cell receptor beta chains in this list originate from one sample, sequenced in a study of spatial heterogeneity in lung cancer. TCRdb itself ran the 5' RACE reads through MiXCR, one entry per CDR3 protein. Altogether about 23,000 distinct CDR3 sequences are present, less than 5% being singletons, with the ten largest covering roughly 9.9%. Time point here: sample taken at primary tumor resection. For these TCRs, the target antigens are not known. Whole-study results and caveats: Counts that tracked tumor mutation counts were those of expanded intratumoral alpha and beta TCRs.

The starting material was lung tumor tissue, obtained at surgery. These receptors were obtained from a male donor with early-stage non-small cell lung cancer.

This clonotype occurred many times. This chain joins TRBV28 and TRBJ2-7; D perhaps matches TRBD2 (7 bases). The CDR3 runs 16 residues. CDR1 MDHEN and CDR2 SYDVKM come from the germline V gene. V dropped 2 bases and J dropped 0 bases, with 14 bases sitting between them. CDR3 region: CASSLGGAVSSYEQYF. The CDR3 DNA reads TGTGCCAGCAGTTTAGGGGGGGCCGTGAGCTCCTACGAGCAGTACTTC. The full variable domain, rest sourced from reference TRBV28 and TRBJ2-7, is DVKVTQSSRYLVKRTGEKVFLECVQDMDHENMFWYRQDPGLGLRLIYFSYDVKMKEKGDIPEGYSVSREKKERFSLILESASTNQTSMYLCASSLGGAVSSYEQYFGPGTRLTVT.

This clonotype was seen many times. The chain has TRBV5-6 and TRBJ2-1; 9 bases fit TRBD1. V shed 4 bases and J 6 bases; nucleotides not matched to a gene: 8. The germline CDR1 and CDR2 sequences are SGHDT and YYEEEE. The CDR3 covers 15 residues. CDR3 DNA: TGTGCCAGCAGCCAGGGGACAGGGAGCGTCAATGAGCAGTTCTTC. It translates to CASSQGTGSVNEQFF.

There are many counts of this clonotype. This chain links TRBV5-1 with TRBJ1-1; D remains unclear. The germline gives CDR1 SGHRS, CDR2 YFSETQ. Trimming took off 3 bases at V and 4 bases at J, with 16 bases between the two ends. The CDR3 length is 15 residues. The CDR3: CASSSRGIPGTEAFF. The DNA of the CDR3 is TGCGCCAGCAGCTCACGGGGAATCCCGGGCACTGAAGCTTTCTTT.

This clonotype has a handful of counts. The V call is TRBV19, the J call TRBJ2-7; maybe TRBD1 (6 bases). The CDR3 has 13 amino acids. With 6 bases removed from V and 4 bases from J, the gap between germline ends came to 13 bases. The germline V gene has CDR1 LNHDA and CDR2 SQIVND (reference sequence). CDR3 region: CASSRQAAYEQYF. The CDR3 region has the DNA TGTGCCAGTAGCAGACAGGCCGCTTACGAGCAGTACTTC. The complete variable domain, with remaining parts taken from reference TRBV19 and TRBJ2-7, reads DGGITQSPKYLFRKEGQNVTLSCEQNLNHDAMYWYRQDPGQGLRLIYYSQIVNDFQKGDIAEGYSVSREKKESFPLTVTSAQKNPTAFYLCASSRQAAYEQYFGPGTRLTVT.

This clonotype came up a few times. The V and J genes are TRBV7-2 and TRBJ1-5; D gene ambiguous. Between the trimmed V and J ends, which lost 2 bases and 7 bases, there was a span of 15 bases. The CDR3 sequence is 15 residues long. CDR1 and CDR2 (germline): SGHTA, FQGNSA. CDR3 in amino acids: CASSLRYGDGQPQHF. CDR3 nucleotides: TGTGCCAGCAGCTTAAGGTACGGGGATGGACAGCCCCAGCATTTT.

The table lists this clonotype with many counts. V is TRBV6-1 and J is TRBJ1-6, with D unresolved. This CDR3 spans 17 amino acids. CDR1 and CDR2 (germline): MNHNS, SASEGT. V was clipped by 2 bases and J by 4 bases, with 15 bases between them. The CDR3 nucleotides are TGTGCCAGCAGTGAATATCGGGGTCCGAGATATAATTCACCCCTCCACTTT. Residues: CASSEYRGPRYNSPLHF.

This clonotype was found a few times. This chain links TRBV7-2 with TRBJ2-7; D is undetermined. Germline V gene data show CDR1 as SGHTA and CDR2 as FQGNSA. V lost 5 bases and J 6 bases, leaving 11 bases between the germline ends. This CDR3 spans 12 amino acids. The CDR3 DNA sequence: TGTGCCAGCAGCCCCTCTACAAGCGAGCAGTACTTC. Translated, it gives CASSPSTSEQYF. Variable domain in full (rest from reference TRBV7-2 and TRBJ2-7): GAGVSQSPSNKVTEKGKDVELRCDPISGHTALYWYRQSLGQGLEFLIYFQGNSAPDKSGLPSDRFSAERTGGSVSTLTIQRTQQEDSAVYLCASSPSTSEQYFGPGTRLTVT.

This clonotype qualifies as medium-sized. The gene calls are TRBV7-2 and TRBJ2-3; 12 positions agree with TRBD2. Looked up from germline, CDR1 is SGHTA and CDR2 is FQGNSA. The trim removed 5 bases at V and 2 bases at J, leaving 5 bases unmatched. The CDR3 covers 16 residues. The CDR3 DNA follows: TGTGCCAGCAGCGGAACTAGCGGGGGGAACACAGATACGCAGTATTTT. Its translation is CASSGTSGGNTDTQYF.

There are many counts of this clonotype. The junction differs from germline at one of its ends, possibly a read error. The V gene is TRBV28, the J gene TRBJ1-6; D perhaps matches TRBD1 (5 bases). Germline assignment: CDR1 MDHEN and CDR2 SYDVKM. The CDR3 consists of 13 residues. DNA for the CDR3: TGTGCCAGCAGCTCCCAAATCAAGGGGTCCCACCTCTTT. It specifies CASSSQIKGSHLF.

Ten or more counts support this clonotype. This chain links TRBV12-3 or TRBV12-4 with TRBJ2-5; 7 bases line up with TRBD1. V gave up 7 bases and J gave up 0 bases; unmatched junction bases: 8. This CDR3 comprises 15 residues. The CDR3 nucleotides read TGTGCCAGCATCCCACAGGGGATGGACCAAGAGACCCAGTACTTC. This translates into CASIPQGMDQETQYF.

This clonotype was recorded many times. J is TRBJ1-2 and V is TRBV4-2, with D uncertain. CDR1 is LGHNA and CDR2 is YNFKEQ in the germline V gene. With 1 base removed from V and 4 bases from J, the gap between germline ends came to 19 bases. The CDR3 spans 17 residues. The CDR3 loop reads CASSQGFKYGVGYGYTF. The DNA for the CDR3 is TGTGCCAGCAGCCAAGGTTTTAAGTACGGGGTGGGCTATGGCTACACCTTC.

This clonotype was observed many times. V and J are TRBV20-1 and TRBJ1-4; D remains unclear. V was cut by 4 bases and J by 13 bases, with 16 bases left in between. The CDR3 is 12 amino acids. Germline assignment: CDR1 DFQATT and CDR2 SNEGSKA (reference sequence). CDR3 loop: CSANAFPLGLFF. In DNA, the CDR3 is TGCAGTGCTAACGCCTTCCCCTTGGGACTGTTTTTT.

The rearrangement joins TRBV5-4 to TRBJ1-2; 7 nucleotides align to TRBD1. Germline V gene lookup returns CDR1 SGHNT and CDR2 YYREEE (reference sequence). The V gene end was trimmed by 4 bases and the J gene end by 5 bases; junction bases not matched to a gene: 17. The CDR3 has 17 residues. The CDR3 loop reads CASSANPGGGGAYGYTF. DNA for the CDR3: TGTGCCAGCAGCGCAAACCCCGGCGGAGGGGGCGCTTATGGCTACACCTTC. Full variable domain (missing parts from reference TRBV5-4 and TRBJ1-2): ETGVTQSPTHLIKTRGQQVTLRCSSQSGHNTVSWYQQALGQGPQFIFQYYREEENGRGNFPPRFSGLQFPNYSSELNVNALELDDSALYLCASSANPGGGGAYGYTFGSGTRLTVV.

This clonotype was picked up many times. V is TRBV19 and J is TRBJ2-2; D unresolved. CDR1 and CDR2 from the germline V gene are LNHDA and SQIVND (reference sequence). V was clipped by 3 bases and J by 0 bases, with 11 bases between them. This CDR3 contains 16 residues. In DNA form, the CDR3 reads TGTGCCAGTAGTATGGGATCAAACGCGAACACCGGGGAGCTGTTTTTT. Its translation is CASSMGSNANTGELFF.

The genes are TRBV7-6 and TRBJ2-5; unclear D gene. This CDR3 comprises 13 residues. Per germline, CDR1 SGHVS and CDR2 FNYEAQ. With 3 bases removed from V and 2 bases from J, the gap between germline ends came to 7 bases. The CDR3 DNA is TGTGCCAGCAGCTTTACTTGGCAAGAGACCCAGTACTTC. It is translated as CASSFTWQETQYF.

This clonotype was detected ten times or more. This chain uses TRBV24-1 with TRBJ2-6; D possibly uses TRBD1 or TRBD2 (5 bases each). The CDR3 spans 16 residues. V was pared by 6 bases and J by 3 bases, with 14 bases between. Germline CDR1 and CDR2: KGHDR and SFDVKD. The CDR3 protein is CATSQPRDGGANVLTF. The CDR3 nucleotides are TGTGCCACCAGTCAACCGAGGGACGGTGGGGCCAACGTCCTGACTTTC.

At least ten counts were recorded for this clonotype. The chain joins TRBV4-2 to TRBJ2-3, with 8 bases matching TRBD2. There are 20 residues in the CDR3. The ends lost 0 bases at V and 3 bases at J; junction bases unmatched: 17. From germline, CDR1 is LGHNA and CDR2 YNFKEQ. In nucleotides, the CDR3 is TGTGCCAGCAGCCAAGATCCCCCGGGTATGGGCGGGAGGAGGACAGATACGCAGTATTTT. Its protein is CASSQDPPGMGGRRTDTQYF.

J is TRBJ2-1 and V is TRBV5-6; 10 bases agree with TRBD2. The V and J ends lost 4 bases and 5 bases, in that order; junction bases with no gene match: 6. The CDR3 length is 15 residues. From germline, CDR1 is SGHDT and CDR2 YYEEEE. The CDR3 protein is CASSLSGGADNEQFF. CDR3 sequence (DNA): TGTGCCAGCAGCCTCAGCGGGGGGGCCGACAATGAGCAGTTCTTC.

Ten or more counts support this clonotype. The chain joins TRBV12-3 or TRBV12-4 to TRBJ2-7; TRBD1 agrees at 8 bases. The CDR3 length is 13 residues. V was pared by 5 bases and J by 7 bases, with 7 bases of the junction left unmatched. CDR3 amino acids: CASSARGLGEQYF. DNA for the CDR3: TGTGCCAGCAGTGCCAGGGGGCTTGGGGAGCAGTACTTC.

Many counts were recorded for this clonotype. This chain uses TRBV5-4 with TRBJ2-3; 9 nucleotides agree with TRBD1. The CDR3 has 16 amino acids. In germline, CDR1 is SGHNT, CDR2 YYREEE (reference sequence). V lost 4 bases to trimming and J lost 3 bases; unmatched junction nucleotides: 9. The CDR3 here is CASSPRGGTGTDTQYF. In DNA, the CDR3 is TGTGCCAGCAGCCCCAGAGGGGGGACAGGGACAGATACGCAGTATTTT.

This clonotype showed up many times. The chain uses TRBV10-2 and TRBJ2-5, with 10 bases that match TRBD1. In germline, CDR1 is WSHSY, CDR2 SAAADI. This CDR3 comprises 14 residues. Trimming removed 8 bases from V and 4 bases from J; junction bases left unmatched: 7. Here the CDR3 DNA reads TGCGCCAGCTGGGGACAGGGGACGGGAGAGACCCAGTACTTC. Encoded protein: CASWGQGTGETQYF.

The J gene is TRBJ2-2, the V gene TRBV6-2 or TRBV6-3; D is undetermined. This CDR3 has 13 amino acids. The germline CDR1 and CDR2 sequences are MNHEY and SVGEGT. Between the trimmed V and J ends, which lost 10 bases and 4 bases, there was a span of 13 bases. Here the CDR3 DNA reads TGTGCCACCCGGTCATCCGGCACCGGGGAGCTGTTTTTT. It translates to CATRSSGTGELFF.

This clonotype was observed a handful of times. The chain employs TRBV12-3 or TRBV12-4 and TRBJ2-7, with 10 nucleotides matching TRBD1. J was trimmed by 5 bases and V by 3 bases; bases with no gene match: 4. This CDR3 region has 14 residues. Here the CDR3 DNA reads TGTGCCAGCAGTTTGACAGGGGGCAAGGACGAGCAGTACTTC. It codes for CASSLTGGKDEQYF.

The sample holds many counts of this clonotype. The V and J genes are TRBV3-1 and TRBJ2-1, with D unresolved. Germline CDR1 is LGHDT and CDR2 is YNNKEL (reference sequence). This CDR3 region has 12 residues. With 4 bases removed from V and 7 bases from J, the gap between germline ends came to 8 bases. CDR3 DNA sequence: TGTGCCAGCAGCCTGTATGAGAATGAGCAGTTCTTC. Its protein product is CASSLYENEQFF.

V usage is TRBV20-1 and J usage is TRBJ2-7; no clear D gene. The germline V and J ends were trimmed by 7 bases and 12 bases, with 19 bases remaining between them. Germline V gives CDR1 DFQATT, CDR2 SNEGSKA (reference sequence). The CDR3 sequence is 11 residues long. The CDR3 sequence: CSVTTQRTTYF. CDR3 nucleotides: TGCAGTGTTACTACTCAGAGGACGACGTACTTC.

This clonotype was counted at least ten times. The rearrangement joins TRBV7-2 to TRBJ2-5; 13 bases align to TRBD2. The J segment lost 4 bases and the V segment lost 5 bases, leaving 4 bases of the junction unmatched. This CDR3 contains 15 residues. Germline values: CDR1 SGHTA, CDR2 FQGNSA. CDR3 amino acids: CASSRRTSGGETQYF. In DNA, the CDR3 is TGTGCCAGCAGCCGCCGGACTAGCGGGGGAGAGACCCAGTACTTC.

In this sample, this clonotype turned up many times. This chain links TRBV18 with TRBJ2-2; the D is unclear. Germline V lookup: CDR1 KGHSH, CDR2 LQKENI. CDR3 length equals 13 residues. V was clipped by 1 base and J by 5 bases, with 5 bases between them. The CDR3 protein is CASSPQGTGELFF. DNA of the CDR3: TGTGCCAGCTCACCACAAGGGACCGGGGAGCTGTTTTTT.

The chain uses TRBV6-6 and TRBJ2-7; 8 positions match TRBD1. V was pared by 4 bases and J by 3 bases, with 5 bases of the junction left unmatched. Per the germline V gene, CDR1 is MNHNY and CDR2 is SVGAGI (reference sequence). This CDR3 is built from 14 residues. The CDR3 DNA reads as TGTGCCAGCAGTTCCAGACAGGGGAACTACGAGCAGTACTTC. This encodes CASSSRQGNYEQYF.